One and the same sample provided the 25 T cell receptor beta chains below, sequenced in a study of T cell responses to AZD1222 COVID-19 vaccine. TCRdb keeps only in-frame clones here, not all; method: immunoSEQ multiplex PCR. Of 60,000 to 80,000 clones in the sample, around 80% were seen once. The source material was peripheral blood, sampled 28 days after the second AZD1222 dose. These receptors all come from an adult who received the AZD1222 COVID-19 vaccine.

The chain uses TRBV9 and TRBJ2-3; D gene ambiguous. V lost 3 bases, J lost 4 bases, and 18 bases lay in between. The CDR3 consists of 16 residues. The germline gives CDR1 SGDLS, CDR2 YYNGEE. CDR3 nucleotide sequence: TGTGCCAGCAGCGCTATCACCTTAGTTGGGTCAGATACGCAGTATTTT. Translation gives CASSAITLVGSDTQYF.

This clone was seen a handful of times. This chain's CDR3 is CASSVEMYGPTDEQFF. CDR3 nucleotide sequence: TGTGCCAGCAGCGTAGAAATGTACGGGCCCACCGATGAGCAGTTCTTC. The J gene is TRBJ2-1, the V gene TRBV9; D ambiguous. Deletions cut 0 bases from V and 8 bases from J, with 18 bases between. Germline lookup yields CDR1 SGDLS and CDR2 YYNGEE. The CDR3 contains 16 residues.

This clone was counted between two and nine times. The V and J genes are TRBV19 and TRBJ1-2; D uncertain. In germline, CDR1 is LNHDA, CDR2 SQIVND (reference sequence). Between the trimmed V and J ends, which lost 7 bases and 6 bases, there was a span of 15 bases. The CDR3 contains 13 residues. CDR3 in amino acids: CASKEKVFDGYTF. The CDR3 nucleotides read TGTGCCAGTAAAGAAAAGGTGTTTGATGGCTACACCTTC.

V and J are TRBV2 and TRBJ2-7; D perhaps matches TRBD2 (5 bases). Trimming removed 6 bases at V and 4 bases at J, with 10 bases between. The germline V gene has CDR1 SNHLY and CDR2 FYNNEI. The CDR3 runs 12 residues. CDR3 DNA sequence: TGTGCCAGCAGCCGGACTGGGTACGAGCAGTACTTC. This encodes CASSRTGYEQYF.

This clone turned up a few times. This chain connects TRBV5-6 to TRBJ1-5; maybe TRBD1 (6 bases). The V gene lost 2 bases and the J gene lost 6 bases, with 15 bases spanning the gap. Germline V gene lookup returns CDR1 SGHDT and CDR2 YYEEEE. The CDR3 contains 15 residues. In DNA, the CDR3 is TGTGCCAGCAGCTTTGGCGGGGGCGCCGGTCAGCCCCAGCATTTT. Its translation is CASSFGGGAGQPQHF.

Notes on this clone: The same CDR3 can be traced to other DNA sequences in this sample. The chain carries TRBV7-2 and TRBJ2-6; D gene unclear. The CDR3 consists of 15 residues. Trimming removed 1 base at V and 0 bases at J, with 4 bases between. The germline CDR1 and CDR2 sequences are SGHTA and FQGNSA. For the CDR3, the DNA is TGTGCCAGCAGCTTAGTTGGCTCTGGGGCCAACGTCCTGACTTTC. The encoded protein is CASSLVGSGANVLTF.

This chain uses TRBV28 with TRBJ2-7; unclear D gene. The CDR3 contains 16 residues. Germline CDR1 MDHEN, CDR2 SYDVKM. The V end was cut by 2 bases, the J end by 1 base, with 15 bases between. CDR3 loop: CASSLVGVSKSYEQYF. CDR3 DNA: TGTGCCAGCAGTTTAGTGGGCGTCTCGAAGTCCTACGAGCAGTACTTC.

This chain connects TRBV11-2 to TRBJ1-1, with D maybe TRBD1 (6 bases). Germline loops: CDR1 SGHAT, CDR2 FQNNGV. V lost 3 bases and J lost 1, with 12 bases in between. This CDR3 has 15 residues. The CDR3 DNA reads TGTGCCAGCAGCTTGCTGGCGGGGGCGAACACTGAAGCTTTCTTT. This translates into CASSLLAGANTEAFF.

The sample holds a few counts of this clone. This chain joins TRBV30 and TRBJ1-3; TRBD1 aligns across 8 bases. Germline V gene data show CDR1 as GTSNPN and CDR2 as SVGIG (reference sequence). V was clipped by 0 bases and J by 3 bases; unmatched bases: 4. The CDR3 contains 15 residues. The CDR3 region has the DNA TGTGCCTGGAGTGTAAGGGGACAGGTTGGAAACACCATATATTTT. This codes for CAWSVRGQVGNTIYF.

This clone was recorded a few times. The chain combines TRBV7-2 with TRBJ1-2, with 7 nucleotides matching TRBD1. The CDR3 totals 16 residues. Germline values: CDR1 SGHTA, CDR2 FQGNSA. Trimming removed 0 bases from V and 4 bases from J; junction bases left unmatched: 8. The CDR3 loop is CASSLASRQGRYGYTF. CDR3 nucleotide sequence: TGTGCCAGCAGCTTAGCCTCGAGACAGGGTCGCTATGGCTACACCTTC.

This clone was seen once. The V gene is TRBV7-8, the J gene TRBJ2-2; D may be TRBD2 (5 bases). The length of the CDR3 is 15 residues. V shed 3 bases and J shed 1 base, with 9 bases lying between them. CDR1 is SGHVS and CDR2 is FQNEAQ in the germline V gene. The CDR3 region has the DNA TGTGCCAGCAGCTTGCAGCGGCTGAACACCGGGGAGCTGTTTTTT. Protein sequence: CASSLQRLNTGELFF.

The genes are TRBV25-1 and TRBJ1-5; D is ambiguous. The CDR3 consists of 11 residues. Germline-derived CDR1 and CDR2 are MGHDK and SYGVNS. Trimming removed 8 bases from V and 6 bases from J, with 8 bases in between. The CDR3 DNA is TGTGCCAGCGGTGTGGGTCAGCCCCAGCATTTT. Protein sequence: CASGVGQPQHF. Together with reference TRBV25-1 and TRBJ1-5, the CDR3 gives the full variable domain: EADIYQTPRYLVIGTGKKITLECSQTMGHDKMYWYQQDPGMELHLIHYSYGVNSTEKGDLSSESTVSRIRTEHFPLTLESARPSHTSQYLCASGVGQPQHFGDGTRLSIL.

The chain employs TRBV24-1 and TRBJ1-5, with D perhaps TRBD1 (6 bases). Germline CDR1 and CDR2: KGHDR and SFDVKD. This CDR3 has 14 residues. V shed 4 bases and J shed 6 bases, with 12 bases lying between them. The CDR3 here is CATSESQGTQPQHF. Here the CDR3 DNA reads TGTGCCACCAGTGAGTCCCAGGGGACTCAGCCCCAGCATTTT.

This clone was found many times. This chain joins TRBV11-2 and TRBJ2-2; D call uncertain. Trimming cost V 2 bases and J 6 bases, with 7 bases left between them. Germline CDR1 and CDR2: SGHAT and FQNNGV. The CDR3 spans 13 residues. CDR3 in amino acids: CASSLWFPGELFF. The CDR3, as DNA: TGTGCCAGCAGCTTATGGTTTCCCGGGGAGCTGTTTTTT.

The chain is built from TRBV21-1 and TRBJ2-3. TRBV21-1 is a pseudogene locus. This CDR3 is built from 15 residues. CDR3 in DNA: TGTGCCAGCAGCAACGGATCCGGGCCCACAGATACGCAGTATTTT. This translates into CASSNGSGPTDTQYF.

The rearrangement uses TRBV13 and TRBJ1-5, with D tentatively TRBD1 (5 bases). Trimming removed 5 bases from V and 4 bases from J, with 12 bases in between. Looked up from germline, CDR1 is PRHDT and CDR2 is FYEKMQ (reference sequence). The CDR3 loop spans 14 amino acids. CDR3 in DNA: TGTGCCAGCAGCCGTCGGGGCCAGAATCAGCCCCAGCATTTT. Residues: CASSRRGQNQPQHF.

V and J are TRBV3-1 (or the pseudogene TRBV3-2) and TRBJ2-7; 8 bases fit TRBD2. CDR1 and CDR2 (germline): LGHDT, YNNKEL (reference sequence). This CDR3 has 15 amino acids. J was trimmed by 8 bases and V by 1 base; bases with no gene match: 10. CDR3 in DNA: TGTGCCAGCAGCCAAGCTATCCAGACTAGCGCGCAGCAGTACTTC. The encoded protein is CASSQAIQTSAQQYF.

The chain is built from TRBV5-6 and TRBJ2-3; D gene ambiguous. The CDR3 consists of 14 residues. V dropped 0 bases and J dropped 2 bases, with 7 bases sitting between them. The germline V gene has CDR1 SGHDT and CDR2 YYEEEE. The CDR3 protein is CASSLGQYTDTQYF. In DNA form, the CDR3 reads TGTGCCAGCAGCTTGGGGCAGTACACAGATACGCAGTATTTT.

Worth noting for this clone: One junction end disagrees with the germline gene, perhaps due to a read error. The V call is TRBV27, the J call TRBJ1-2; weak D call: TRBD1 (5 bases). From germline, CDR1 is MNHEY and CDR2 SMNVEV (reference sequence). The CDR3 has 13 amino acids. The CDR3 is CASSFVGDYGYTF. DNA for the CDR3: TGTGCCAGCAGTTTTGTGGGGGACTACGGCTACACCTTC.

The chain has TRBV19 and TRBJ2-7; D is perhaps TRBD1 (5 bases). CDR1 is LNHDA, CDR2 SQIVND, per germline (reference sequence). The V end lost 3 bases, the J end lost 2 bases, and 8 bases lay between the germline ends. This CDR3 has 13 amino acids. The CDR3: CASSMGRAYEQYF. In DNA form, the CDR3 reads TGTGCCAGTAGTATGGGCAGGGCCTACGAGCAGTACTTC.

The CDR3 protein is CASSLDLGTEAFF. CDR3 sequence (DNA): TGTGCCAGCAGTTTGGACCTCGGGACTGAAGCTTTCTTT. The V and J genes are TRBV7-8 and TRBJ1-1; no definite D call. CDR1 SGHVS and CDR2 FQNEAQ come from the germline V gene. This CDR3 spans 13 amino acids. Trimming took 6 bases from V and 5 from J, leaving 13 bases between them.

The chain joins TRBV24-1 to TRBJ2-2, with D possibly matching TRBD2 (6 bases). CDR1 is KGHDR and CDR2 is SFDVKD in the germline V gene. The CDR3 has 13 amino acids. V was clipped by 9 bases and J by 4 bases, with 11 bases between them. In DNA form, the CDR3 reads TGTGCCACCTTCGGGGGTGGCACCGGGGAGCTGTTTTTT. It yields the protein CATFGGGTGELFF.

The CDR3 DNA reads as TGTGCCTGGAGTATCTGGGCCGGGGAGCTGTTTTTT. Its protein product is CAWSIWAGELFF. The chain combines TRBV30 with TRBJ2-2; D ambiguous. Germline-derived CDR1 and CDR2 are GTSNPN and SVGIG (reference sequence). Trimming shortened V by 2 bases and J by 6 bases, and 7 bases separated the two germline ends. The CDR3 is 12 amino acids. Filled out from reference TRBV30 and TRBJ2-2, the complete variable domain reads SQTIHQWPATLVQPVGSPLSLECTVEGTSNPNLYWYRQAAGRGLQLLFYSVGIGQISSEVPQNLSASRPQDRQFILSSKKLLLSDSGFYLCAWSIWAGELFFGEGSRLTVL.

The rearrangement uses TRBV27 and TRBJ2-1; TRBD1 matches 7 bases. J was trimmed by 0 bases and V by 4 bases; bases with no gene match: 6. The CDR3 spans 16 residues. Germline V gives CDR1 MNHEY, CDR2 SMNVEV (reference sequence). CDR3 sequence (DNA): TGTGCCAGCAGTTCGGGACAGCCGAGCTCCTACAATGAGCAGTTCTTC. It codes for CASSSGQPSSYNEQFF.

The rearrangement uses TRBV23-1 and TRBJ1-6; D is possibly TRBD1 (5 bases). TRBV23-1 is sorted into the ORF group, with uncertain function. Trimming removed 3 bases from V and 6 bases from J, with 15 bases in between. This CDR3 is 16 amino acids long. CDR3 DNA sequence: TGCGCCAGCAGTCATTTCCGGGACGGGAGTAATTCACCCCTCCACTTT. Residues: CASSHFRDGSNSPLHF.